This T cell receptor (beta chain) was identified during a study of T cell repertoires in ileal Crohn's disease (dated by TCRdb to between 2017 and 2020). Describing the broader study: At the time of surgery, roughly 40% of patients were active smokers, and the median duration of disease was roughly 8.3 years. All patients had surgery for a complication: stricturing disease in about 60% and penetrating disease in 39%. Roughly half of the patients were given postoperative therapy, with ten to eleven receiving thiopurines and 15 to 20 receiving anti-TNF agents. M6 samples were neoterminal ileum biopsies taken at postoperative colonoscopy. The TCR repertoire was analysed in about 50 patients with Crohn's disease drawn from a prospective multicentre cohort. The study ran alongside a multicentre cohort designed to identify predictors of early endoscopic recurrence after ileocolonic resection. A Rutgeerts score above i0 was used to define endoscopic postoperative recurrence. A total of approximately 170 mucosal samples from approximately 57 patients were sequenced, collected from several sites on the surgical specimen and at postoperative endoscopy. The investigation overall reported the following: A significantly higher proportion of clonal expansions was observed in active smokers at surgery than in non-smokers (about 25% vs 20%, p=0.02). Higher high-frequency clone percentages at surgery were associated with endoscopic recurrence; all patients with clonality above 26.8% (18/57) had recurrence. Mucosal CD4 and CD8 T cells were sorted and sequenced only in a subgroup of patients, the size of which was not stated. The timing of postoperative endoscopy varied within the first year after surgery, and the median delay was nearly 7 months. Compared with CD4 T cells, sorted CD8 T cells contained more high-frequency clones, which suggests that the mucosal expansions were mostly CD8.

The sample's time point label, decoded: neoterminal ileum biopsy at postoperative endoscopy, about 6 months after surgery. Eligible patients were adults with ileal or ileocolonic Crohn's disease who had an indication for ileocolonic resection. Whole ileal mucosal biopsies were kept frozen at -80 degrees C prior to DNA extraction. Genomic DNA was extracted from frozen whole biopsies with a TRizol-based method and quantified on a NanoDrop 2000 spectrophotometer. Spanning cysteine to phenylalanine, the CDR3 consists of 15 amino acids. Only the CDR3 DNA is retained, 45 bases long and in frame from the first base. The germline V gene yields SGHRS for CDR1 and YFSETQ for CDR2. Trimming removed 1 base from V and 0 bases from J, leaving 9 bases between the germline ends. For commercial TCRB immunosequencing, approximately 500 nanograms of biopsy DNA were submitted for each sample. A two-step, amplification bias-controlled multiplex PCR was used by Adaptive Biotechnology to amplify CDR3 regions from genomic DNA. In the first PCR, primers covered every V and J gene segment, and in the second PCR, barcodes and Illumina adapters were added. CDR3 libraries were sequenced using an Illumina instrument. As for how the authors treated the data: The analysis drew on both the pipelines supplied by the vendor and custom analysis of the raw data in R/Bioconductor running R version 3.3.0. Clonality, which ranges from 0 to 1, was calculated as the inverse of the normalised Shannon entropy across all productive clones. High-frequency clones were defined as the share of the repertoire occupied by the top 100 clones, with only clones passing a 95% confidence test being retained. Repertoire diversity was measured with the Simpson index, and overlap between samples was measured with the Morisita-Horn index. TCRdb took this table from immuneACCESS and kept in-frame rearrangements with V and J called. Such tables lack part of the clones; where checked against another copy, unresolved V genes explain under half of the gap, and the rest is unexplained. V, J and clone size are those of that table, while D and trimming were read from the DNA. The sample table shows about 2,400 clones, and roughly 85% are seen once. Jointly, the top ten make up approximately 11% of the sample.

Details on this clone: This receptor's antigen is unknown. Base quality data are lacking; no much larger clone is found one base away.

This receptor was identified in an adult with Crohn's disease. The sequenced sample was ileal tissue. The chain employs TRBV5-1 and TRBJ2-3; TRBD2 could be the D gene, as 6 bases match. For the CDR3, the sequence is CASSLRGISTDTQYF. The nucleotide sequence is given as TGCGCCAGCAGCTTGCGCGGGATTAGCACAGATACGCAGTATTTT.